The sequence of this T cell receptor beta chain was determined in a study of Ad26.COV2.S vaccination and SARS-CoV-2 variants. Treatment of the sample: 19 received Ad26.COV2.S at low or high dose, single or two shots; several received placebo; per-sample allocation not given. Repertoires come from day 63 after the first vaccine or placebo injection. Profiled with immunoSEQ multiplex PCR; TCRdb holds only in-frame clones, not every one. Of about 350,000 clones detected, less than 90% appear once; the ten largest clones hold about 10%. Trimming removed 0 bases from V and 4 bases from J, with 10 bases in between. This CDR3 is 15 amino acids long. Germline values: CDR1 LGHNA, CDR2 YSLEER.

This TCR was sampled from a person between 18 and 65 years old who received the Ad26.COV2.S COVID-19 vaccine or a placebo. J is TRBJ1-5 and V is TRBV4-3; D is uncertain. Specimen: peripheral blood, collected in a trial of Ad26.COV2.S vaccine versus placebo. CDR3 sequence (DNA): TGCGCCAGCAGCCAAGAGCCAGTCCCAAATCAGCCCCAGCATTTT. It translates to CASSQEPVPNQPQHF.